This T cell receptor beta chain appears in the sequencing data of a study of cytomegalovirus exposure and HLA in healthy donors. Study-level findings and limits: Among donors in an Asian-associated ancestry cluster, a later analysis reportedly found fewer N-insertions than the roughly 650-donor mean. Cytomegalovirus status was reportedly diagnosed by the classifier with high sensitivity and specificity. More clonal expansion characterized HLA-associated TCR beta chains than equally common others in a later analysis. As was reported, the HLA-A and HLA-B alleles of most subjects were accurately predicted from TCR beta sequences.

13 Jbeta primers and 60 Vbeta primers were used for the PCR. Data came from immunoSEQ multiplex PCR; TCRdb stores just in-frame clones and leaves some out. The sample includes around 130,000 clones, about 74% of them seen just once. Concerning this clone itself: No antigen is known for it.

This CDR3 is 13 amino acids long. The V gene's germline CDR1 is SGHRS and CDR2 YFSETQ. The receptor's source is a man aged 40-50 years in good health and CMV-seropositive. Sequences were obtained from PBMCs. The chain uses TRBV5-1 and TRBJ2-5, with TRBD2 matching 7 bases. TRBJ2-7 explains the end of the DNA better; the J call may be wrong. The CDR3 reads CASSLGGGYEQYF. The DNA for the CDR3 is TGCGCCAGCAGCTTGGGGGGGGGCTACGAGCAGTACTTC.